One sample yielded the 30 T cell receptor beta chains listed below, sequenced in a study of post-analysis software for immune sequencing data. Unique molecular identifiers featured in each of the TCR beta cDNA libraries. TCRdb reprocessed the PCR reads via MiXCR and lists one record per CDR3 protein. The table includes 800,000 to 950,000 distinct CDR3 sequences, roughly half detected once. Study conclusions and caveats: A few TRBV segments occurring more often in patients than controls included TRBV5-6, TRBV5-1 and TRBV20-1.

These receptors have no known antigen. Sequencing used blood. Receptors were obtained from a girl aged 5 to 17 with multiple sclerosis.

V and J are TRBV3-1 and TRBJ2-7; D uncertain. Looked up from germline, CDR1 is LGHDT and CDR2 is YNNKEL (reference sequence). The CDR3 is made up of 12 amino acids. Trimming cost V 0 bases and J 5 bases, with 5 bases left between them. In DNA, the CDR3 is TGTGCCAGCAGCCAAGATCGCCACGAGCAGTACTTC. Translated: CASSQDRHEQYF.

The V and J genes are TRBV25-1 and TRBJ2-2; weak D call: TRBD2 (5 bases). Germline V gene data show CDR1 as MGHDK and CDR2 as SYGVNS. This CDR3 region has 14 residues. Between the trimmed V and J ends, which lost 7 bases and 6 bases, there was a span of 15 bases. DNA of the CDR3: TGTGCCAGCATTTCTGGGAGTGAGGCCGGGGAGCTGTTTTTT. Its protein is CASISGSEAGELFF.

This clonotype was counted only a few times. The chain is built from TRBV6-6 and TRBJ2-2; the match to TRBD1 covers 10 bases. Looked up from germline, CDR1 is MNHNY and CDR2 is SVGAGI (reference sequence). Trimming removed 5 bases from V and 7 bases from J; junction bases left unmatched: 7. The length of the CDR3 is 15 residues. CDR3 region: CASSPPGQGYGELFF. The CDR3 DNA follows: TGTGCCAGCAGTCCCCCGGGACAGGGGTACGGGGAGCTGTTTTTT.

A remark on this clonotype: An end of the junction differs from the germline gene, which may be a read error. This chain uses TRBV7-7 with TRBJ2-3; D is unresolved. This CDR3 contains 15 residues. The germline V gene encodes CDR1 SSHAT and CDR2 FNYEAQ (reference sequence). CDR3 residues: CASSLGWTFTDTQYF. The CDR3 nucleotides read TGTGCTAGCAGCTTAGGCTGGACCTTCACAGATACGCAGTATTTT.

The chain joins TRBV12-3 or TRBV12-4 to TRBJ2-3; 10 positions agree with TRBD2. After removal of 3 bases from V and 0 bases from J, the junction contained 3 bases not matched to a gene. CDR3 length equals 16 residues. CDR3 protein: CASSLGLATSTDTQYF. The CDR3, as DNA: TGTGCCAGCAGTTTGGGACTAGCGACTAGCACAGATACGCAGTATTTT.

V and J are TRBV6-2 or TRBV6-3 and TRBJ2-3; 8 nucleotides line up with TRBD2. V was clipped by 0 bases and J by 0 bases; unmatched bases: 2. The germline gives CDR1 MNHEY, CDR2 SVGEGT. The CDR3 runs to 16 residues. CDR3 DNA: TGTGCCAGCAGTTACTCGGTAGCGGGAAGCACAGATACGCAGTATTTT. This codes for CASSYSVAGSTDTQYF.

A few counts support this clonotype. CDR3 residues: CSGTGTSAYEQYF. CDR3 nucleotide sequence: TGCAGCGGGACCGGGACTTCAGCCTACGAGCAGTACTTC. The chain joins TRBV29-1 to TRBJ2-7; possible D gene TRBD2, 6 bases. This CDR3 is 13 amino acids long. Germline V gene data show CDR1 as SQVTM and CDR2 as ANQGSEA. Trimming removed 7 bases from V and 2 bases from J, with 15 bases in between.

V usage is TRBV29-1 and J usage is TRBJ2-1, with 14 positions matching TRBD2. The germline CDR1 and CDR2 sequences are SQVTM and ANQGSEA. Losses at the gene ends were 6 bases for V and 6 bases for J; bases not matched to a gene: 4. The CDR3 has 14 amino acids. In DNA form, the CDR3 reads TGCAGCGTAGGTGGACTAGCGGGAGGCAATGAGCAGTTCTTC. Its translation: CSVGGLAGGNEQFF.

J is TRBJ2-3 and V is TRBV5-6; 9 bases align to TRBD1. The CDR3 extends over 13 amino acids. CDR1 is SGHDT and CDR2 is YYEEEE in the germline V gene. The trim removed 3 bases at V and 7 bases at J, leaving 3 bases unmatched. As DNA, the CDR3 is TGTGCCAGCAGCTCGGACAGGGGACATACGCAGTATTTT. Residues: CASSSDRGHTQYF.

A word on this clonotype: A read error is likely, as this CDR3 ends without the conserved phenylalanine or tryptophan. The chain has TRBV27 and TRBJ2-7, with 9 nucleotides matching TRBD2. V lost 4 bases, J lost 3 bases, and 4 bases stayed unmatched. The CDR3 has 14 residues. Germline assignment: CDR1 MNHEY and CDR2 SMNVEV (reference sequence). CDR3 sequence reads: CASSSLAGNYEQYL. DNA of the CDR3: TGTGCCAGCAGTTCCCTAGCGGGAAACTACGAGCAGTACTTG.

V is TRBV5-1 and J is TRBJ2-5, with D tentatively TRBD1 (5 bases). The CDR3 totals 14 residues. V lost 0 bases, J lost 4 bases, and 10 bases lay in between. Per germline, CDR1 SGHRS and CDR2 YFSETQ. The CDR3 sequence is CASSLVDSGETQYF. The CDR3 bases are TGCGCCAGCAGCTTGGTTGACAGTGGAGAGACCCAGTACTTC.

The chain carries TRBV7-3 and TRBJ2-1; D perhaps matches TRBD2 (6 bases). Germline CDR1 SGHTA, CDR2 FQGTGA. Trimming pared 1 base from V and 6 bases from J, leaving 19 bases between. This CDR3 region has 17 residues. As DNA, the CDR3 is TGTGCCAGCAGCTTAAGGGGTCGGACTATAGAGGGCAATGAGCAGTTCTTC. It codes for CASSLRGRTIEGNEQFF.

This clonotype has only a few counts. V gene TRBV4-1 combines with J gene TRBJ2-6, with D perhaps being TRBD1 or TRBD2 (5 bases each). The ends were cut back, 2 bases at V and 0 bases at J, with 20 bases in the middle. Germline V lookup: CDR1 MGHRA, CDR2 YSYEKL. The CDR3 covers 20 residues. The CDR3 protein is CASSQFTGTADSSGANVLTF. The DNA of the CDR3 is TGCGCCAGCAGCCAATTTACCGGGACCGCCGACAGCTCTGGGGCCAACGTCCTGACTTTC.

This chain joins TRBV20-1 and TRBJ2-3, with D perhaps matching TRBD2 (6 bases). Germline loops: CDR1 DFQATT, CDR2 SNEGSKA (reference sequence). Trimming stripped 1 base from V and 4 bases from J, with 21 bases between. The CDR3 length is 17 residues. This chain's CDR3 is CSARGAASGGSSDTQYF. The CDR3 DNA sequence: TGCAGTGCTAGAGGGGCGGCTAGTGGGGGGTCATCAGATACGCAGTATTTT.

The V and J genes are TRBV7-2 and TRBJ2-7; D call uncertain. Per germline, CDR1 SGHTA and CDR2 FQGNSA. Deletions cut 1 base from V and 2 bases from J, with 12 bases between. This CDR3 has 15 amino acids. DNA of the CDR3: TGTGCCAGCAGCTTAGAGTGGCAGAAAGCCTACGAGCAGTACTTC. Residues: CASSLEWQKAYEQYF.

This clonotype was observed a handful of times. This chain uses TRBV5-1 with TRBJ2-7; a weak D match, TRBD1 (5 bases). The germline V gene encodes CDR1 SGHRS and CDR2 YFSETQ. Trimming removed 1 base at V and 4 bases at J, with 15 bases between. The CDR3 is 15 residues long. The CDR3 bases are TGCGCCAGCAGCTTGAATCCAGGGAAGGGATACGAGCAGTACTTC. It encodes CASSLNPGKGYEQYF. The full variable domain, completed using reference TRBV5-1 and TRBJ2-7, is KAGVTQTPRYLIKTRGQQVTLSCSPISGHRSVSWYQQTPGQGLQFLFEYFSETQRNKGNFPGRFSGRQFSNSRSEMNVSTLELGDSALYLCASSLNPGKGYEQYFGPGTRLTVT.

This chain links TRBV29-1 with TRBJ2-5; TRBD2 matches 11 bases. The V gene end was trimmed by 7 bases and the J gene end by 4 bases; junction bases not matched to a gene: 23. This CDR3 has 19 residues. The germline CDR1 and CDR2 sequences are SQVTM and ANQGSEA. CDR3 protein: CSAVWRPSGRSLSGETQYF. The CDR3 DNA sequence: TGCAGCGCCGTATGGAGGCCTAGCGGGAGGAGTTTATCGGGAGAGACCCAGTACTTC.

The chain couples TRBV4-1 to TRBJ2-1, with 8 bases aligning to TRBD2. This CDR3 is built from 17 residues. Germline V gives CDR1 MGHRA, CDR2 YSYEKL. Trimming at V came to 1 base and at J to 2 bases, leaving 7 bases not matched to a gene. The CDR3 sequence: CASSQVSSGRPYNEQFF. The DNA of the CDR3 is TGCGCCAGCAGCCAAGTCTCAAGCGGGAGACCCTACAATGAGCAGTTCTTC.

V usage is TRBV20-1 and J usage is TRBJ2-5, with 10 nucleotides matching TRBD1. CDR3 length: 22 amino acids. Germline V gene sequence: CDR1 DFQATT, CDR2 SNEGSKA (reference sequence). V trimming: 5 bases; J trimming: 5 bases; junction bases outside the gene matches: 32. DNA for the CDR3: TGCAGTGCTGGAATACTCCCAATCGGACAGGGGGAATACACAAACACCTTGGAGACCCAGTACTTC. As protein: CSAGILPIGQGEYTNTLETQYF.

On this clonotype: The junction departs from germline at one end; a sequencing error may be responsible. CDR3 sequence: CASSLAGARNIQYF. The CDR3 DNA sequence: TGTGCCAGCAGTTTGGCGGGGGCCAGAAACATTCAGTACTTC. This sequence joins TRBV12-3 or TRBV12-4 and TRBJ2-4, with a tentative D call TRBD2 (7 bases). The CDR3 totals 14 residues.

The chain links TRBV25-1 to TRBJ1-2; no definite D call. CDR3 length equals 17 residues. Germline CDR1 reads MGHDK; CDR2 reads SYGVNS. The V end was cut by 6 bases, the J end by 0 bases, with 20 bases between. CDR3 residues: CASSLGSIGRTNYGYTF. The DNA of the CDR3 is TGTGCCAGCAGCCTAGGTTCCATAGGGAGAACTAACTATGGCTACACCTTC.

The table lists this clonotype with a few counts. At one of its ends the junction is not consistent with the germline gene, which may arise from a read error. This chain connects TRBV5-1 to TRBJ2-7; 10 nucleotides align to TRBD1. Per germline, CDR1 SGHRS and CDR2 YFSETQ. There are 15 residues in the CDR3. For the CDR3, the DNA is TGCGCCAGCACCTTGAATCCTGGGACAGGGGTTGAGCAGTACTTC. It is translated as CASTLNPGTGVEQYF. Using reference TRBV5-1 and TRBJ2-7 for the parts outside the CDR3, the full variable domain is KAGVTQTPRYLIKTRGQQVTLSCSPISGHRSVSWYQQTPGQGLQFLFEYFSETQRNKGNFPGRFSGRQFSNSRSEMNVSTLELGDSALYLCASTLNPGTGVEQYFGPGTRLTVT.

This clonotype was found a few times. V is TRBV9 and J is TRBJ2-5; D perhaps matches TRBD1 (5 bases). Gene TRBJ2-7 matches the end of the DNA better, so the J call may be wrong. Germline V CDR1 and CDR2: SGDLS, YYNGEE. The CDR3 has 15 amino acids. The CDR3 is CASSVGRSGIYEQYF. Written as DNA, the CDR3 is TGTGCCAGCAGCGTAGGGCGCTCAGGGATTTACGAGCAGTACTTC.

This clonotype has a handful of counts. The chain couples TRBV20-1 to TRBJ2-5; TRBD2 agrees at 14 bases. The V gene end was trimmed by 4 bases and the J gene end by 4 bases; junction bases not matched to a gene: 5. Germline CDR1 DFQATT, CDR2 SNEGSKA (reference sequence). The CDR3 is made up of 15 amino acids. This CDR3 is CSATTTSGRGETQYF. Written as DNA, the CDR3 is TGCAGTGCTACTACGACTAGCGGGAGGGGAGAGACCCAGTACTTC.

The J gene is TRBJ2-4, the V gene TRBV6-1; D is ambiguous. The J call may be in error: the DNA end matches TRBJ2-7 better. Germline-derived CDR1 and CDR2 are MNHNS and SASEGT. The CDR3 is made up of 14 amino acids. In nucleotides, the CDR3 is TGTGCCAGCAGTGAACCGGGTCTAAGCCACGAGCAGTACTTC. Translation: CASSEPGLSHEQYF.

The J gene is TRBJ2-3, the V gene TRBV7-2; 7 positions match TRBD2. Germline V gene data show CDR1 as SGHTA and CDR2 as FQGNSA. J gave up 4 bases and V 5 bases, and 12 bases lay outside the gene matches. The CDR3 has 16 amino acids. The CDR3 nucleotides read TGTGCCAGCAGCACTTGGGGGAGGGTCGCTTCAGATACGCAGTATTTT. It codes for CASSTWGRVASDTQYF.

The chain is built from TRBV4-1 and TRBJ2-7, with 9 positions matching TRBD2. This CDR3 has 17 amino acids. Trimming took 0 bases from V and 1 from J; bases not matched to a gene: 7. Germline CDR1 reads MGHRA; CDR2 reads YSYEKL. CDR3: CASSQDGAGGPSYEQYF. The DNA for the CDR3 is TGCGCCAGCAGCCAAGACGGCGCGGGAGGGCCTTCCTACGAGCAGTACTTC.

The chain has TRBV20-1 and TRBJ1-5, with D possibly matching TRBD1 (6 bases). The ends were cut back, 6 bases at V and 3 bases at J, with 12 bases in the middle. The CDR3 runs 13 residues. CDR1 and CDR2 (germline): DFQATT, SNEGSKA (reference sequence). As DNA, the CDR3 is TGCAGTGCAGCTTACAGGGACAATCAGCCCCAGCATTTT. Protein product: CSAAYRDNQPQHF.

On this clonotype: Because it lacks the conserved phenylalanine or tryptophan at the end, this CDR3 is likely a read error. This sequence joins TRBV29-1 and TRBJ2-1, with D unclear. This CDR3 spans 10 amino acids. Trimming removed 3 bases from V and 12 bases from J, with 9 bases in between. CDR1 and CDR2 from the germline V gene are SQVTM and ANQGSEA. CDR3 nucleotides: TGCAGCGTTGAGTTTGTGGGGCAGTTCGTC. Protein sequence: CSVEFVGQFV.

V and J are TRBV3-1 and TRBJ2-5; D unclear. This CDR3 is 15 amino acids long. The ends were cut back, 3 bases at V and 5 bases at J, with 16 bases in the middle. Looked up from germline, CDR1 is LGHDT and CDR2 is YNNKEL (reference sequence). CDR3 sequence (DNA): TGTGCCAGCAGCCAGAACCCGACAAGTTCCGAGACCCAGTACTTC. Translation: CASSQNPTSSETQYF.